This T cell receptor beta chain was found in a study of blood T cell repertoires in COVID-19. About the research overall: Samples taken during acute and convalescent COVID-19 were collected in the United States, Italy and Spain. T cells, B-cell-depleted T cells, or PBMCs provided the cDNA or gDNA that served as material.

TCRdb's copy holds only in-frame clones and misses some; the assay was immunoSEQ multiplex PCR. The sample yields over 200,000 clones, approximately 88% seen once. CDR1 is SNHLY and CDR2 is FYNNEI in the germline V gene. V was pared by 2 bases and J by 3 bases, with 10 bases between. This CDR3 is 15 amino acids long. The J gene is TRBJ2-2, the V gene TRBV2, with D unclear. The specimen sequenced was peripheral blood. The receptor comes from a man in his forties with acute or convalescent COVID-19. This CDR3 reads CASSERQTDTGELFF. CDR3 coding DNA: TGTGCCAGCAGTGAAAGACAAACAGACACCGGGGAGCTGTTTTTT.